Below are 24 T cell receptor beta chains sequenced from a single sample in a study of T cell repertoires and HLA-DP antigens. Produced via immunoSEQ multiplex PCR; TCRdb's table is partial and in-frame only. The table includes approximately 90,000 clones, around nine tenths detected once. For these receptors, no antigen is known. The specimen was CD4+ T cells from PBMCs. These receptors originate from a man in his fifties in good health and CMV-seronegative.

The gene calls are TRBV7-2 and TRBJ1-2; TRBD1 aligns across 8 bases. V was clipped by 6 bases and J by 4 bases; unmatched bases: 10. Germline V lookup: CDR1 SGHTA, CDR2 FQGNSA. The CDR3 totals 15 residues. The CDR3 loop reads CASRPQTGAAYGYTF. CDR3 DNA sequence: TGTGCCAGCAGACCACAGACAGGGGCTGCCTATGGCTACACCTTC.

This clone has more than one count but fewer than ten. The rearrangement joins TRBV5-1 to TRBJ2-5; TRBD1 matches 10 bases. Looked up from germline, CDR1 is SGHRS and CDR2 is YFSETQ. V was pared by 2 bases and J by 3 bases, with 7 bases of the junction left unmatched. CDR3 length: 16 residues. The CDR3 reads CASSFLPGQGKETQYF. In DNA, the CDR3 is TGCGCCAGCAGCTTTCTACCGGGACAGGGGAAAGAGACCCAGTACTTC.

Details on this clone: This sample includes further DNA sequences coding for the same CDR3. The chain links TRBV2 to TRBJ1-1, with D possibly being TRBD1 (5 bases). V was clipped by 6 bases and J by 9 bases, with 11 bases between them. The germline V gene encodes CDR1 SNHLY and CDR2 FYNNEI. The CDR3 is made up of 11 amino acids. The CDR3 sequence is CASREQGKAFF. CDR3 DNA sequence: TGTGCCAGCAGGGAGCAGGGTAAAGCTTTCTTT.

This chain connects TRBV28 to TRBJ2-3; unclear D gene. Germline assignment: CDR1 MDHEN and CDR2 SYDVKM. The CDR3 covers 14 residues. Deletions cut 2 bases from V and 2 bases from J, with 8 bases between. The CDR3 spells CASSLRVNTDTQYF. CDR3 sequence (DNA): TGTGCCAGCAGTTTACGGGTAAACACAGATACGCAGTATTTT. Variable domain in full (rest from reference TRBV28 and TRBJ2-3): DVKVTQSSRYLVKRTGEKVFLECVQDMDHENMFWYRQDPGLGLRLIYFSYDVKMKEKGDIPEGYSVSREKKERFSLILESASTNQTSMYLCASSLRVNTDTQYFGPGTRLTVL.

V gene TRBV4-3 combines with J gene TRBJ2-5; 7 bases align to TRBD2. Trimming removed 2 bases from V and 1 base from J; junction bases left unmatched: 1. The CDR3 is made up of 14 amino acids. Germline V gives CDR1 LGHNA, CDR2 YSLEER. This chain's CDR3 is CASSQLAAQETQYF. The CDR3 DNA follows: TGCGCCAGCAGCCAACTAGCGGCCCAAGAGACCCAGTACTTC.

This clone was counted a single time. The chain is built from TRBV7-2 and TRBJ2-3; 9 bases fit TRBD2. Germline V lookup: CDR1 SGHTA, CDR2 FQGNSA. The CDR3 totals 19 residues. V dropped 5 bases and J dropped 0; count of bases not matched to a gene: 15. DNA for the CDR3: TGTGCCAGCAGCCCAGAGGCTAGCGGGGCCCAACCCAGCACAGATACGCAGTATTTT. Protein sequence: CASSPEASGAQPSTDTQYF.

The chain uses TRBV18 and TRBJ1-2; TRBD1 agrees at 7 bases. Unmatched junction bases numbered 9, after V lost 3 bases and J lost 2 bases. Germline V gene data show CDR1 as KGHSH and CDR2 as LQKENI. The CDR3 runs to 16 residues. This CDR3 reads CASSPKQGPENYGYTF. CDR3 sequence (DNA): TGTGCCAGCTCACCCAAACAGGGGCCGGAAAACTATGGCTACACCTTC. Full variable domain (outside the CDR3, taken from reference TRBV18 and TRBJ1-2): NAGVMQNPRHLVRRRGQEARLRCSPMKGHSHVYWYRQLPEEGLKFMVYLQKENIIDESGMPKERFSAEFPKEGPSILRIQQVVRGDSAAYFCASSPKQGPENYGYTFGSGTRLTVV.

The V call is TRBV19, the J call TRBJ1-3, with D possibly being TRBD1 (6 bases). V was pared by 3 bases and J by 10 bases, with 16 bases between. Germline CDR1 is LNHDA and CDR2 is SQIVND (reference sequence). The CDR3 consists of 14 residues. CDR3 sequence reads: CASSMGAAVGTIYF. The CDR3 region has the DNA TGTGCCAGTAGTATGGGGGCTGCCGTAGGGACCATATATTTT.

A few counts support this clone. The chain combines TRBV2 with TRBJ1-3, with TRBD1 matching 7 bases. Trimming at V came to 8 bases and at J to 2 bases, leaving 9 bases not matched to a gene. CDR3 length: 15 residues. The germline CDR1 and CDR2 sequences are SNHLY and FYNNEI. Here the CDR3 DNA reads TGTGCCAGCGCGAGGGAGGGGGCGGCTGGAAACACCATATATTTT. Translated: CASAREGAAGNTIYF. Full variable domain (missing parts from reference TRBV2 and TRBJ1-3): EPEVTQTPSHQVTQMGQEVILRCVPISNHLYFYWYRQILGQKVEFLVSFYNNEISEKSEIFDDQFSVERPDGSNFTLKIRSTKLEDSAMYFCASAREGAAGNTIYFGEGSWLTVV.

This clone turned up a few times. CDR3 in amino acids: CASSNFGGPGTGGGYTF. The CDR3 DNA reads TGTGCCAGCAGCAATTTCGGCGGGCCCGGGACAGGCGGCGGCTACACCTTC. This sequence joins TRBV7-9 and TRBJ1-2; 8 bases are a match to TRBD1. Trimming took 5 bases from V and 8 from J; bases not matched to a gene: 19. CDR3 length equals 17 residues. Germline values: CDR1 SEHNR, CDR2 FQNEAQ (reference sequence).

This rearrangement joins TRBV15 to TRBJ2-5; a possible D gene is TRBD1 (7 bases). The V gene lost 3 bases and the J gene lost 2 bases, with 13 bases spanning the gap. CDR3 length: 15 amino acids. Germline V CDR1 and CDR2: LNHNV, YYDKDF (reference sequence). This CDR3 reads CATSRSGGRQETQYF. The CDR3 DNA sequence: TGTGCCACCAGCAGGTCAGGGGGGCGGCAAGAGACCCAGTACTTC.

V gene TRBV2 combines with J gene TRBJ1-3; a weak D match, TRBD1 (5 bases). V gave up 7 bases and J gave up 3 bases, with 7 bases separating them. CDR1 is SNHLY, CDR2 FYNNEI, per germline. This CDR3 spans 12 amino acids. In DNA, the CDR3 is TGTGCCAGCATCAGGGATGGAAACACCATATATTTT. Protein sequence: CASIRDGNTIYF.

This sequence joins TRBV7-2 and TRBJ2-5; TRBD2 matches at 8 bases. The trim removed 2 bases at V and 1 base at J, leaving 6 bases unmatched. This CDR3 has 16 residues. Germline-derived CDR1 and CDR2 are SGHTA and FQGNSA. In DNA form, the CDR3 reads TGTGCCAGCAGCTTACTGCGGGGGGCCTTCCAAGAGACCCAGTACTTC. This codes for CASSLLRGAFQETQYF.

V usage is TRBV1 and J usage is TRBJ2-3. TRBV1 is termed a pseudogene. The CDR3 has 18 residues. CDR3 sequence: CTSSQEWARLGVTDTQYF. Here the CDR3 DNA reads TGCACCAGCAGCCAAGAATGGGCGCGGCTTGGTGTTACAGATACGCAGTATTTT.

The count of this clone is one. The rearrangement joins TRBV18 to TRBJ2-3; 8 positions match TRBD2. Germline CDR1 and CDR2: KGHSH and LQKENI. The V segment lost 0 bases and the J segment 4 bases; nucleotides outside the gene matches: 3. The CDR3 spans 15 residues. The CDR3 reads CASSPPPGGPDTQYF. The CDR3, as DNA: TGTGCCAGCTCACCACCCCCGGGAGGGCCAGATACGCAGTATTTT.

The chain uses TRBV6-1 and TRBJ1-5, with 7 bases lining up with TRBD1. The CDR3 runs to 16 residues. Germline CDR1 and CDR2: MNHNS and SASEGT. After removal of 4 bases from V and 1 base from J, the junction contained 7 bases not matched to a gene. The DNA of the CDR3 is TGTGCCAGCAGTGCCCGACAGGGAGGCAGCAATCAGCCCCAGCATTTT. Residues: CASSARQGGSNQPQHF.

The chain uses TRBV28 and TRBJ1-2, with 7 bases matching TRBD1. This CDR3 has 14 residues. Unmatched junction bases numbered 2, after V lost 4 bases and J lost 0 bases. Germline-derived CDR1 and CDR2 are MDHEN and SYDVKM. The CDR3 loop is CASSSGTANYGYTF. The CDR3 DNA follows: TGTGCCAGCAGTTCCGGGACAGCTAACTATGGCTACACCTTC.

In its sample, this clone was seen once. The V and J genes are TRBV18 and TRBJ2-3; no definite D call. Germline-derived CDR1 and CDR2 are KGHSH and LQKENI. Trimming pared 4 bases from V and 3 bases from J, leaving 14 bases between. The CDR3 runs to 15 residues. The CDR3 DNA follows: TGTGCCAGCTCACTAGGGCCCACCACGACAGATACGCAGTATTTT. This encodes CASSLGPTTTDTQYF.

The CDR3 protein is CATSRDRGRGQETQYF. The CDR3 bases are TGTGCCACCAGCAGGGACAGGGGGCGCGGACAAGAGACCCAGTACTTC. The chain uses TRBV15 and TRBJ2-5; 11 bases agree with TRBD1. Germline V gene data show CDR1 as LNHNV and CDR2 as YYDKDF (reference sequence). V trimming: 3 bases; J trimming: 2 bases; junction bases outside the gene matches: 5. The CDR3 runs 16 residues. The whole variable domain, filled in from reference TRBV15 and TRBJ2-5, reads DAMVIQNPRYQVTQFGKPVTLSCSQTLNHNVMYWYQQKSSQAPKLLFHYYDKDFNNEADTPDNFQSRRPNTSFCFLDIRSPGLGDTAMYLCATSRDRGRGQETQYFGPGTRLLVL.

This sequence joins TRBV19 and TRBJ1-1; D might be TRBD1 (5 bases). This CDR3 contains 13 residues. Between the trimmed V and J ends, which lost 8 bases and 1 base, there was a span of 11 bases. Germline values: CDR1 LNHDA, CDR2 SQIVND (reference sequence). The CDR3 reads CASEGRENTEAFF. The CDR3 DNA reads as TGTGCCAGTGAGGGACGGGAGAACACTGAAGCTTTCTTT.

The gene calls are TRBV7-2 and TRBJ2-7, with D unresolved. V lost 3 bases, J lost 1 base, and 10 bases lay in between. The CDR3 is 14 amino acids. Germline assignment: CDR1 SGHTA and CDR2 FQGNSA. The CDR3 coding sequence is TGTGCCAGCAGCTTTTGGCAGGAATCCTACGAGCAGTACTTC. It encodes CASSFWQESYEQYF.

This chain joins TRBV5-1 and TRBJ1-1; D ambiguous. This CDR3 spans 15 amino acids. The germline V gene encodes CDR1 SGHRS and CDR2 YFSETQ. The V gene lost 1 base and the J gene lost 7 bases, with 17 bases spanning the gap. The CDR3 loop reads CASSLMPAIGVEAFF. The CDR3 DNA reads TGCGCCAGCAGCTTGATGCCAGCCATCGGGGTTGAAGCTTTCTTT.

J is TRBJ2-5 and V is TRBV5-4; D gene unclear. Germline V lookup: CDR1 SGHNT, CDR2 YYREEE (reference sequence). Trimming pared 4 bases from V and 0 bases from J, leaving 10 bases between. The CDR3 covers 14 residues. This CDR3 reads CASSPWTDQETQYF. In DNA, the CDR3 is TGTGCCAGCAGCCCCTGGACGGACCAAGAGACCCAGTACTTC.

This chain joins TRBV7-3 and TRBJ2-7; 8 bases match TRBD1. Germline CDR1 is SGHTA and CDR2 is FQGTGA. There are 15 residues in the CDR3. Losses at the gene ends were 6 bases for V and 3 bases for J; bases not matched to a gene: 10. The CDR3 nucleotides read TGTGCCAGCAGGGTAATGGGACAGGATCTCTACGAGCAGTACTTC. As protein: CASRVMGQDLYEQYF.